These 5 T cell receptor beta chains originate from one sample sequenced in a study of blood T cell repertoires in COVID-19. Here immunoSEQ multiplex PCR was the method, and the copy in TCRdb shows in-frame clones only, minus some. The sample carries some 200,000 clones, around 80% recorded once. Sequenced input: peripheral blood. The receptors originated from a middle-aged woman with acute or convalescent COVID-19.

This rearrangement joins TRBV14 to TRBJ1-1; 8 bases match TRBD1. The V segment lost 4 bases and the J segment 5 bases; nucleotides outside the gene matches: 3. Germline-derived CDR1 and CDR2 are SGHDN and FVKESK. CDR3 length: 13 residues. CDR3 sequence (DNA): TGTGCCAGCAGCCCCAGGGGGCGGACTGAAGCTTTCTTT. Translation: CASSPRGRTEAFF. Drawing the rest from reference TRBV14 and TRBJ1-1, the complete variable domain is EAGVTQFPSHSVIEKGQTVTLRCDPISGHDNLYWYRRVMGKEIKFLLHFVKESKQDESGMPNNRFLAERTGGTYSTLKVQPAELEDSGVYFCASSPRGRTEAFFGQGTRLTVV.

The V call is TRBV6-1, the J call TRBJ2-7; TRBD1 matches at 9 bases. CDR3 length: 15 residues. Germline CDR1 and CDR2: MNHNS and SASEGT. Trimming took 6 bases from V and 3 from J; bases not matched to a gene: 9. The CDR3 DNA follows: TGTGCCAGCAGACTGGGACAGGGCGGATTCTACGAGCAGTACTTC. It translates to CASRLGQGGFYEQYF.

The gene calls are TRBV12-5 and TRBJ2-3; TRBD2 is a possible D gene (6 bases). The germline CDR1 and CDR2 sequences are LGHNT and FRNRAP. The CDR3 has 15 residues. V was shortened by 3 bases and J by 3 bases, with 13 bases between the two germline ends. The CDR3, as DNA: TGTGCTAGTGGTTTCCCCCCCGGAGGGACAGATACGCAGTATTTT. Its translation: CASGFPPGGTDTQYF.

CDR3 region: CASTTDRGTTDTQYF. The CDR3 bases are TGTGCCAGCACCACGGACAGGGGCACCACAGATACGCAGTATTTT. The chain joins TRBV2 to TRBJ2-3, with 9 bases fitting TRBD1. V was clipped by 7 bases and J by 2 bases; unmatched bases: 7. The germline CDR1 and CDR2 sequences are SNHLY and FYNNEI. The CDR3 sequence is 15 residues long.

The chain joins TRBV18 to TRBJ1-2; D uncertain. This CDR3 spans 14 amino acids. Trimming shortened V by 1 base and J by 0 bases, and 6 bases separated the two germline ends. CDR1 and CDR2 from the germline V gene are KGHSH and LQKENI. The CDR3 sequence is CASSPLEANYGYTF. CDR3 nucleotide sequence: TGTGCCAGCTCACCACTCGAGGCTAACTATGGCTACACCTTC.